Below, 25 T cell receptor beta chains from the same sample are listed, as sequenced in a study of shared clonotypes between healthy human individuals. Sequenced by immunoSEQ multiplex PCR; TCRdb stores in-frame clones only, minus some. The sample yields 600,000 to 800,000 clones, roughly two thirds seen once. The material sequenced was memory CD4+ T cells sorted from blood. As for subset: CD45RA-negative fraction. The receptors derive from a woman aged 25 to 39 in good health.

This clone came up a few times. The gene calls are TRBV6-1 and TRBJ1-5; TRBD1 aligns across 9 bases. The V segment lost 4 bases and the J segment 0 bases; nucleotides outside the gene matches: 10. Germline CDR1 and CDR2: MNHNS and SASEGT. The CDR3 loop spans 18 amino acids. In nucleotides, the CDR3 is TGTGCCAGCAGTGTTGGGACAGGGATTGGGTATAGCAATCAGCCCCAGCATTTT. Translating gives CASSVGTGIGYSNQPQHF.

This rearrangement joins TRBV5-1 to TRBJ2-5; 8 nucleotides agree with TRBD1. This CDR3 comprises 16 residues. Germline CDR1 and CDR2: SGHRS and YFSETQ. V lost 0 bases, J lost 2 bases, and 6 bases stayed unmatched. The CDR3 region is CASSLAVGQVQETQYF. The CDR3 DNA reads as TGCGCCAGCAGCTTGGCCGTGGGACAGGTACAAGAGACCCAGTACTTC.

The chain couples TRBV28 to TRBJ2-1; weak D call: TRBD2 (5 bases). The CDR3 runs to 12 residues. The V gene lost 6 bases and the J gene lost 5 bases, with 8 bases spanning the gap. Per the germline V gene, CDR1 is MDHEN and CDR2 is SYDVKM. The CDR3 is CASSRGNNEQFF. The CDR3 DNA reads TGTGCCAGCAGCCGGGGTAACAATGAGCAGTTCTTC.

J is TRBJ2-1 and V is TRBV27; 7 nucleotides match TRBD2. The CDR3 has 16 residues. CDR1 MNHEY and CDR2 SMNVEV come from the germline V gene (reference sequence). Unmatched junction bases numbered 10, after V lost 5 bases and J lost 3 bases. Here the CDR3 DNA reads TGTGCCAGCAGTCGAGTCGTCGCTAGCGGCTACAATGAGCAGTTCTTC. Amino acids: CASSRVVASGYNEQFF.

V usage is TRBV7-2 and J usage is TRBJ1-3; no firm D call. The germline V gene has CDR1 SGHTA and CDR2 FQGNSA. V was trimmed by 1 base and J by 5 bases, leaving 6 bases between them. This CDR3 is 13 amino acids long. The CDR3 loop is CASSLDLRNTIYF. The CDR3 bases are TGTGCCAGCAGCTTAGATCTAAGAAACACCATATATTTT.

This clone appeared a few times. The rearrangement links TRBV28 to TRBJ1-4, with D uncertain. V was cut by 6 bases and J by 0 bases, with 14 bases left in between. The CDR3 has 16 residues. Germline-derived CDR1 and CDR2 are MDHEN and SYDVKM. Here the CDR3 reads CASSRGYSATNEKLFF. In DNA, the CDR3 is TGTGCCAGCAGCCGAGGTTATTCTGCAACTAATGAAAAACTGTTTTTT.

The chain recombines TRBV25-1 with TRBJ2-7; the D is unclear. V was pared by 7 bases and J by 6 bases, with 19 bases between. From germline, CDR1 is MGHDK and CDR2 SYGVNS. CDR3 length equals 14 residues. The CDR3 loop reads CASKGLGSPGEQYF. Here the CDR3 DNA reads TGTGCCAGCAAAGGGCTTGGCTCGCCGGGCGAGCAGTACTTC.

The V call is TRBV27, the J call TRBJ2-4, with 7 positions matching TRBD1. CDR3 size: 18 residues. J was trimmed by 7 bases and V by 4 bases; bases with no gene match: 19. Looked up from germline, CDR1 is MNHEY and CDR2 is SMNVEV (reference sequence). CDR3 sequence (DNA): TGTGCCAGCAGTTCACATCTTGACAGGGTCATGTCTAAGAACATTCAGTACTTC. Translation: CASSSHLDRVMSKNIQYF.

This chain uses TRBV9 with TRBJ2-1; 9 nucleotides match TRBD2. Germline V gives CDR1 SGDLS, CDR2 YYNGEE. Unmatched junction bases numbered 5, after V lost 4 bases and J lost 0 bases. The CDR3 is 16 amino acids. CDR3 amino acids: CASSIYSGSSYNEQFF. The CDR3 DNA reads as TGTGCCAGCAGCATATATAGCGGGAGCTCCTACAATGAGCAGTTCTTC.

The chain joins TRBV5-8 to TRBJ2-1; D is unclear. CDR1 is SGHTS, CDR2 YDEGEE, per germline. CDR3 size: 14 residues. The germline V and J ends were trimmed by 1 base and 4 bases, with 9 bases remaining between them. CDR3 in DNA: TGTGCCAGCAGCTTGAACGGTAAATACAATGAGCAGTTCTTC. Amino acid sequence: CASSLNGKYNEQFF.

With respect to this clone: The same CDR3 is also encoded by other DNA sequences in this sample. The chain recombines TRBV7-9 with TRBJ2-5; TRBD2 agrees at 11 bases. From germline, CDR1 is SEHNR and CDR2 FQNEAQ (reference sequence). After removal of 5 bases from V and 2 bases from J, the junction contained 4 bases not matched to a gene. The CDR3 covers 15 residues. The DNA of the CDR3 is TGTGCCAGCAGCCCGCGGACTAGCGGGCAAGAGACCCAGTACTTC. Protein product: CASSPRTSGQETQYF. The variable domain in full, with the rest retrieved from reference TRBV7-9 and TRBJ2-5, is DTGVSQNPRHKITKRGQNVTFRCDPISEHNRLYWYRQTLGQGPEFLTYFQNEAQLEKSRLLSDRFSAERPKGSFSTLEIQRTEQGDSAMYLCASSPRTSGQETQYFGPGTRLLVL.

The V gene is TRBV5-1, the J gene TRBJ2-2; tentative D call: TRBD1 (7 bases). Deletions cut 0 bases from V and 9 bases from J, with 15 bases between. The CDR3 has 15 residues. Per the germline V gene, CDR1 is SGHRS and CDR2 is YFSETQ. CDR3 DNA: TGCGCCAGCAGCTTGGGAGACAGGGACTTGCGGGAGCTGTTTTTT. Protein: CASSLGDRDLRELFF.

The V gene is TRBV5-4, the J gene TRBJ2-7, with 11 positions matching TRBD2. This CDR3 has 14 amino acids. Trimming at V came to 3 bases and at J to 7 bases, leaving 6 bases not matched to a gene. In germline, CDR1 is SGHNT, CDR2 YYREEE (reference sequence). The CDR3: CASSSSGRTGEQYF. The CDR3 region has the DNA TGTGCCAGCAGCTCTAGCGGGAGGACGGGGGAGCAGTACTTC.

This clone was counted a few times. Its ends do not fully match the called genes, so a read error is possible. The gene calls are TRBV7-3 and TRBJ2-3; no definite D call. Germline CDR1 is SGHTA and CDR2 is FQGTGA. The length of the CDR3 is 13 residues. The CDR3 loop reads CASSPGSTNTQYF. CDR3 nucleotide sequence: TGTGCCAGCAGCCCCGGGTCCACAAATACGCAGTATTTT.

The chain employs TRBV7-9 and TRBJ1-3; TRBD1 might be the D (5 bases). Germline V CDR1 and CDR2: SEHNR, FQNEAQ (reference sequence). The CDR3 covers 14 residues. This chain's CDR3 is CASTREASGNTIYF. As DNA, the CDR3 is TGTGCATCAACCAGGGAGGCCTCTGGAAACACCATATATTTT.

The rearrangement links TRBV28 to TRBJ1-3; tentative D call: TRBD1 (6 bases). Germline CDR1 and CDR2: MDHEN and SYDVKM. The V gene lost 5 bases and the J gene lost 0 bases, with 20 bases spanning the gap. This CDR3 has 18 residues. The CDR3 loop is CASSPLLGAGSSGNTIYF. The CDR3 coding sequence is TGTGCCAGCAGTCCCCTTCTGGGGGCAGGGAGCTCTGGAAACACCATATATTTT.

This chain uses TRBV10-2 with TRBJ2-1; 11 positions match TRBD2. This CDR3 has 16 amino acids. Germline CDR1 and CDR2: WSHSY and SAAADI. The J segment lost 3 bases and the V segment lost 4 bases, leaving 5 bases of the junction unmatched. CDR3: CASSGTGLADYNEQFF. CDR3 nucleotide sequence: TGCGCCAGCAGTGGTACGGGACTAGCGGACTACAATGAGCAGTTCTTC.

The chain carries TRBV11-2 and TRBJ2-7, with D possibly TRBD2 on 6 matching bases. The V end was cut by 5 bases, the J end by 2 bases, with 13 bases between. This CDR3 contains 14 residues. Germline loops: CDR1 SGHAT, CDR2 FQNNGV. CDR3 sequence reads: CASSPRRGTYEQYF. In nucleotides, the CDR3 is TGTGCCAGCAGCCCGCGGCGGGGAACCTACGAGCAGTACTTC.

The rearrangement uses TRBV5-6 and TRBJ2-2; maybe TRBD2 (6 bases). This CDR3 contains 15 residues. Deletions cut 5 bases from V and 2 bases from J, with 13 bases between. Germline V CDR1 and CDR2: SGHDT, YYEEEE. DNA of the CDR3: TGTGCCAGCAGGCCGTGGGACTCTAACACCGGGGAGCTGTTTTTT. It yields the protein CASRPWDSNTGELFF.

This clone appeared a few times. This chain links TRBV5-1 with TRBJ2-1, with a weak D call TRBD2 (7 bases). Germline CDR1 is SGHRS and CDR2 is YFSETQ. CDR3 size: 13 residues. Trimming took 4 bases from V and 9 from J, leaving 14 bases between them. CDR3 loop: CASSPEGGGEQFF. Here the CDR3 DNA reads TGCGCCAGCAGCCCCGAGGGAGGGGGTGAGCAGTTCTTC.

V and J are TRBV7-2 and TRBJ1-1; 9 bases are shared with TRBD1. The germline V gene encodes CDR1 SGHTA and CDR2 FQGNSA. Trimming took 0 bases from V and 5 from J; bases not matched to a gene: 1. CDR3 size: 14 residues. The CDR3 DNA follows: TGTGCCAGCAGCTTAGCCGGGACAGGGACTGAAGCTTTCTTT. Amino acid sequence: CASSLAGTGTEAFF.

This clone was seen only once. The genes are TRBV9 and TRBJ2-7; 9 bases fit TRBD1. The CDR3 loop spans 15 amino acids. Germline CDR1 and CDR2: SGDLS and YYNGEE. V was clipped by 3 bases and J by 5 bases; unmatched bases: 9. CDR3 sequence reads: CASSGTGTGFHEQYF. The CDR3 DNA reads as TGTGCCAGCAGCGGGACCGGGACAGGGTTCCACGAGCAGTACTTC.

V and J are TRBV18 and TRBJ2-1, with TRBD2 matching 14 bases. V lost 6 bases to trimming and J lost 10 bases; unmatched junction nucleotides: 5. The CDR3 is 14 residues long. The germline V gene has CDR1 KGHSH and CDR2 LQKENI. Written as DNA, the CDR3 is TGTGCCAGCTCCGGGACTAGCGGGAGTTGGGAGCAGTTCTTC. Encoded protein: CASSGTSGSWEQFF.

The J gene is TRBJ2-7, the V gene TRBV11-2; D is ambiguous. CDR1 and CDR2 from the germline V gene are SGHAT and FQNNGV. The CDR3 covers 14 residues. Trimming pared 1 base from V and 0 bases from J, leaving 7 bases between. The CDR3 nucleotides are TGTGCCAGCAGCTTAGGGGATTCCTCCTACGAGCAGTACTTC. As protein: CASSLGDSSYEQYF.

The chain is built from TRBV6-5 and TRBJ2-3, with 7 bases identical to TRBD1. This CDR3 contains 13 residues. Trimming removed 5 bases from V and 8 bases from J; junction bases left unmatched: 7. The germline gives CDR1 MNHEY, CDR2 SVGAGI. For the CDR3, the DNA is TGTGCCAGCAGTACCGGGACAGATATTACGCAGTATTTT. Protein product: CASSTGTDITQYF.